The rows below give T cell receptor beta chains drawn from one sample of a study of Tregs in tolerant kidney transplant recipients. Here immunoSEQ multiplex PCR was the method, and the copy in TCRdb shows in-frame clones only, minus some. The sample carries about 14,000 clones, about four fifths recorded once. The starting material was Tregs from blood, obtained before the transplant. The receptors were gathered from a human donor who received a combined kidney and bone marrow transplant. Both conserved end residues are part of each CDR3. Fields, in order: J gene, CDR3 length, clone size, D gene, V gene, CDR3 protein, CDR3 DNA. D genes are given only for firm matches. The size field is filled for only some rows; it gives once, few, many or a size class.

j_gene: TRBJ1-2
len: 13
abundance: NA
d_gene: TRBD1
v_gene: TRBV5-6
CDR3aa: CASSPGTGYGYTF
CDR3nt: TGTGCCAGCAGCCCCGGGACAGGGTATGGCTACACCTTC

j_gene: TRBJ2-7
len: 14
abundance: NA
d_gene: NA
v_gene: TRBV6-6
CDR3aa: CASSYSGRPYEQYF
CDR3nt: TGTGCCAGCAGTTACTCGGGCAGGCCCTACGAGCAGTACTTC

j_gene: TRBJ2-1
len: 15
abundance: NA
d_gene: TRBD1
v_gene: TRBV9
CDR3aa: CASSVEGQIYNEQFF
CDR3nt: TGTGCCAGCAGCGTAGAGGGACAGATCTACAATGAGCAGTTCTTC

j_gene: TRBJ2-5
len: 18
abundance: NA
d_gene: TRBD2
v_gene: TRBV5-1
CDR3aa: CASSFPTSGRAWRETQYF
CDR3nt: TGCGCCAGCAGCTTCCCGACTAGCGGGAGGGCCTGGAGAGAGACCCAGTACTTC

j_gene: TRBJ2-7
len: 16
abundance: once
d_gene: TRBD1
v_gene: TRBV14
CDR3aa: CASSSLDRLSSYEQYF
CDR3nt: TGTGCCAGCAGCTCCCTGGACAGGTTGAGCTCCTACGAGCAGTACTTC

j_gene: TRBJ1-5
len: 11
abundance: few
d_gene: NA
v_gene: TRBV19
CDR3aa: CAVGAGEPQHF
CDR3nt: TGTGCCGTGGGGGCGGGGGAGCCCCAGCATTTT

j_gene: TRBJ2-1
len: 14
abundance: NA
d_gene: NA
v_gene: TRBV7-2
CDR3aa: CASSPRGAHNEQFF
CDR3nt: TGTGCCAGCAGCCCCCGGGGGGCCCACAATGAGCAGTTCTTC

j_gene: TRBJ2-1
len: 15
abundance: NA
d_gene: TRBD2
v_gene: TRBV10-3
CDR3aa: CATQSWTSMNNEQFF
CDR3nt: TGTGCCACCCAGAGTTGGACTAGCATGAACAATGAGCAGTTCTTC

j_gene: TRBJ2-3
len: 15
abundance: NA
d_gene: NA
v_gene: TRBV27
CDR3aa: CASSPQGKRGDTQYF
CDR3nt: TGTGCCAGCAGTCCTCAGGGAAAAAGGGGAGATACGCAGTATTTT

j_gene: TRBJ1-1
len: 16
abundance: NA
d_gene: NA
v_gene: TRBV6-5
CDR3aa: CASSYVQGGWDTEAFF
CDR3nt: TGTGCCAGCAGTTACGTACAGGGCGGATGGGACACTGAAGCTTTCTTT

j_gene: TRBJ2-7
len: 14
abundance: NA
d_gene: NA
v_gene: TRBV9
CDR3aa: CASNPGDYSYEQYF
CDR3nt: TGTGCCAGCAACCCAGGGGATTACTCCTACGAGCAGTACTTC

j_gene: TRBJ2-7
len: 15
abundance: NA
d_gene: NA
v_gene: TRBV23-1
CDR3aa: CASSQSLTAPDEQYF
CDR3nt: TGCGCCAGCAGTCAATCACTAACGGCCCCGGACGAGCAGTACTTC

j_gene: TRBJ2-5
len: 16
abundance: NA
d_gene: NA
v_gene: TRBV4-1
CDR3aa: CASSSRQRTGGETQYF
CDR3nt: TGCGCCAGCAGCTCCCGCCAGAGAACCGGAGGGGAGACCCAGTACTTC

j_gene: TRBJ1-2
len: 13
abundance: NA
d_gene: TRBD1
v_gene: TRBV19
CDR3aa: CASRRQGSDGYTF
CDR3nt: TGTGCCAGTAGAAGACAGGGCTCCGATGGCTACACCTTC

j_gene: TRBJ1-2
len: 12
abundance: NA
d_gene: NA
v_gene: TRBV5-4
CDR3aa: CASSSSYRGYTF
CDR3nt: TGTGCCAGCAGCTCCTCATACAGGGGCTACACCTTC

j_gene: TRBJ2-2
len: 13
abundance: NA
d_gene: TRBD1
v_gene: TRBV6-5
CDR3aa: CASSRGGDGELFF
CDR3nt: TGTGCCAGCAGTCGAGGGGGCGACGGGGAGCTGTTTTTT

j_gene: TRBJ2-7
len: 15
abundance: NA
d_gene: TRBD1
v_gene: TRBV6-1
CDR3aa: CASSEGTGGSYEQYF
CDR3nt: TGTGCCAGCAGTGAGGGTACAGGGGGCTCCTACGAGCAGTACTTC

j_gene: TRBJ1-2
len: 15
abundance: NA
d_gene: NA
v_gene: TRBV7-8
CDR3aa: CASSSPEPRGYGYTF
CDR3nt: TGTGCCAGCAGCTCCCCCGAACCCCGGGGCTATGGCTACACCTTC

j_gene: TRBJ2-7
len: 17
abundance: NA
d_gene: TRBD2
v_gene: TRBV7-2
CDR3aa: CASSPRWTSGNSYEQYF
CDR3nt: TGTGCCAGCAGCCCGAGGTGGACTAGCGGAAACTCCTACGAGCAGTACTTC

j_gene: TRBJ1-3
len: 16
abundance: NA
d_gene: NA
v_gene: TRBV16
CDR3aa: CASSQSRPHSGNTIYF
CDR3nt: TGTGCCAGCAGCCAATCGAGGCCTCACTCTGGAAACACCATATATTTT

j_gene: TRBJ2-1
len: 12
abundance: NA
d_gene: NA
v_gene: TRBV6-5
CDR3aa: CASWRRDNEQFF
CDR3nt: TGTGCCAGCTGGAGACGGGACAATGAGCAGTTCTTC

j_gene: TRBJ2-5
len: 15
abundance: NA
d_gene: TRBD1
v_gene: TRBV9
CDR3aa: CASSGGTGYQETQYF
CDR3nt: TGTGCCAGCAGCGGAGGGACAGGGTACCAAGAGACCCAGTACTTC

j_gene: TRBJ2-7
len: 13
abundance: medium-sized
d_gene: NA
v_gene: TRBV11-2
CDR3aa: CASSKRALTGQYF
CDR3nt: TGTGCCAGCAGCAAGCGGGCCTTGACGGGGCAGTACTTC

j_gene: TRBJ2-7
len: 11
abundance: NA
d_gene: NA
v_gene: TRBV5-5
CDR3aa: CASSPSGEQYF
CDR3nt: TGTGCCAGCAGTCCGTCGGGGGAGCAGTACTTC

j_gene: TRBJ2-5
len: 17
abundance: NA
d_gene: NA
v_gene: TRBV5-6
CDR3aa: CASSLIKWDTARETQYF
CDR3nt: TGTGCCAGCAGCTTGATCAAGTGGGACACCGCCCGGGAGACCCAGTACTTC

j_gene: TRBJ2-1
len: 15
abundance: NA
d_gene: NA
v_gene: TRBV6-9
CDR3aa: CASSYSWTANNEQFF
CDR3nt: TGTGCCAGCAGTTATTCATGGACAGCCAACAATGAGCAGTTCTTC

j_gene: TRBJ2-7
len: 14
abundance: NA
d_gene: TRBD1
v_gene: TRBV30
CDR3aa: CAWSPGTGSNEQYF
CDR3nt: TGTGCCTGGAGTCCTGGGACAGGTTCTAACGAGCAGTACTTC

j_gene: TRBJ2-1
len: 14
abundance: NA
d_gene: TRBD2
v_gene: TRBV2
CDR3aa: CAITQRGGGNEQFF
CDR3nt: TGTGCCATTACCCAGCGGGGGGGCGGGAATGAGCAGTTCTTC

j_gene: TRBJ2-1
len: 14
abundance: once
d_gene: TRBD2
v_gene: TRBV2
CDR3aa: CASRASGSLREQFF
CDR3nt: TGTGCCAGCAGGGCTAGCGGGAGTCTCCGGGAGCAGTTCTTC

j_gene: TRBJ2-3
len: 17
abundance: NA
d_gene: TRBD2
v_gene: TRBV7-6
CDR3aa: CASSLAGTSAASDTQYF
CDR3nt: TGTGCCAGCAGCCTCGCAGGGACTAGCGCCGCATCAGATACGCAGTATTTT

j_gene: TRBJ2-7
len: 15
abundance: once
d_gene: TRBD1
v_gene: TRBV28
CDR3aa: CASISGTGVAYEQYF
CDR3nt: TGTGCCAGCATCTCCGGGACAGGGGTTGCATACGAGCAGTACTTC

j_gene: TRBJ1-2
len: 14
abundance: NA
d_gene: TRBD1
v_gene: TRBV10-3
CDR3aa: CAISDQGTGYGYTF
CDR3nt: TGTGCCATCAGTGACCAAGGGACAGGGTATGGCTACACCTTC

j_gene: TRBJ1-2
len: 14
abundance: NA
d_gene: TRBD1
v_gene: TRBV28
CDR3aa: CASSLVDRVRGYTF
CDR3nt: TGTGCCAGCAGTTTGGTGGACAGGGTTCGGGGCTACACCTTC

j_gene: TRBJ2-1
len: 13
abundance: once
d_gene: TRBD2
v_gene: TRBV2
CDR3aa: CASGRGDQGEQFF
CDR3nt: TGTGCCAGCGGGCGGGGGGATCAGGGTGAGCAGTTCTTC

j_gene: TRBJ2-2
len: 17
abundance: NA
d_gene: TRBD2
v_gene: TRBV9
CDR3aa: CASSLFAGTTKTGELFF
CDR3nt: TGTGCCAGCTCCCTTTTCGCCGGGACTACCAAAACCGGGGAGCTGTTTTTT

j_gene: TRBJ2-7
len: 12
abundance: once
d_gene: NA
v_gene: TRBV5-5
CDR3aa: CASSSGTYEQYF
CDR3nt: TGTGCCAGCAGCTCAGGGACCTACGAGCAGTACTTC

j_gene: TRBJ2-7
len: 13
abundance: NA
d_gene: NA
v_gene: TRBV28
CDR3aa: CASRVAASYEQYF
CDR3nt: TGTGCCAGCAGGGTGGCGGCCTCCTACGAGCAGTACTTC

j_gene: TRBJ2-1
len: 14
abundance: NA
d_gene: NA
v_gene: TRBV2
CDR3aa: CASRQGWSYNEQFF
CDR3nt: TGTGCCAGCAGGCAGGGGTGGTCCTACAATGAGCAGTTCTTC

j_gene: TRBJ1-3
len: 16
abundance: once
d_gene: NA
v_gene: TRBV6-5
CDR3aa: CASSYSSAGAENTIYF
CDR3nt: TGTGCCAGCAGTTACTCGTCGGCAGGGGCCGAAAACACCATATATTTT

j_gene: TRBJ1-2
len: 12
abundance: NA
d_gene: NA
v_gene: TRBV28
CDR3aa: CASTLSDRGYTF
CDR3nt: TGTGCCAGCACCCTCTCCGACAGGGGCTACACCTTC

j_gene: TRBJ2-7
len: 13
abundance: NA
d_gene: NA
v_gene: TRBV19
CDR3aa: CASSIAEGHEQYF
CDR3nt: TGTGCCAGTAGTATAGCGGAGGGCCACGAGCAGTACTTC

j_gene: TRBJ2-7
len: 14
abundance: NA
d_gene: NA
v_gene: TRBV15
CDR3aa: CATREGGLNYEQYF
CDR3nt: TGTGCCACCAGGGAGGGAGGCCTCAACTACGAGCAGTACTTC

j_gene: TRBJ2-1
len: 15
abundance: NA
d_gene: TRBD1
v_gene: TRBV2
CDR3aa: CASRPTGAPGDEQFF
CDR3nt: TGTGCCAGCAGGCCGACAGGGGCACCAGGTGATGAGCAGTTCTTC

j_gene: TRBJ2-2
len: 16
abundance: once
d_gene: NA
v_gene: TRBV27
CDR3aa: CASSIWTPSRTGELFF
CDR3nt: TGTGCCAGCAGTATCTGGACACCTTCCCGAACCGGGGAGCTGTTTTTT

j_gene: TRBJ1-2
len: 14
abundance: NA
d_gene: NA
v_gene: TRBV7-9
CDR3aa: CASRTDSSNYGYTF
CDR3nt: TGTGCCAGCAGAACGGACAGTTCTAACTATGGCTACACCTTC

j_gene: TRBJ2-1
len: 15
abundance: once
d_gene: TRBD1
v_gene: TRBV7-8
CDR3aa: CASSLVGTGDHEQFF
CDR3nt: TGTGCCAGCAGCTTAGTGGGTACAGGGGACCATGAGCAGTTCTTC

j_gene: TRBJ2-1
len: 13
abundance: NA
d_gene: TRBD2
v_gene: TRBV5-1
CDR3aa: CASSFLAGGLQFF
CDR3nt: TGCGCCAGCAGCTTTCTAGCGGGGGGCCTACAGTTCTTC

j_gene: TRBJ2-1
len: 11
abundance: NA
d_gene: NA
v_gene: TRBV4-2
CDR3aa: CASSQGKEQFF
CDR3nt: TGTGCCAGCAGCCAGGGCAAGGAGCAGTTCTTC

j_gene: TRBJ2-1
len: 15
abundance: NA
d_gene: TRBD1
v_gene: TRBV2
CDR3aa: CASRPTGVPYNEQFF
CDR3nt: TGTGCCAGCAGGCCGACAGGGGTGCCCTACAATGAGCAGTTCTTC

j_gene: TRBJ2-7
len: 15
abundance: NA
d_gene: NA
v_gene: TRBV7-2
CDR3aa: CASSSGNRGAYEQYF
CDR3nt: TGTGCCAGCAGCTCGGGGAATCGAGGCGCCTACGAGCAGTACTTC